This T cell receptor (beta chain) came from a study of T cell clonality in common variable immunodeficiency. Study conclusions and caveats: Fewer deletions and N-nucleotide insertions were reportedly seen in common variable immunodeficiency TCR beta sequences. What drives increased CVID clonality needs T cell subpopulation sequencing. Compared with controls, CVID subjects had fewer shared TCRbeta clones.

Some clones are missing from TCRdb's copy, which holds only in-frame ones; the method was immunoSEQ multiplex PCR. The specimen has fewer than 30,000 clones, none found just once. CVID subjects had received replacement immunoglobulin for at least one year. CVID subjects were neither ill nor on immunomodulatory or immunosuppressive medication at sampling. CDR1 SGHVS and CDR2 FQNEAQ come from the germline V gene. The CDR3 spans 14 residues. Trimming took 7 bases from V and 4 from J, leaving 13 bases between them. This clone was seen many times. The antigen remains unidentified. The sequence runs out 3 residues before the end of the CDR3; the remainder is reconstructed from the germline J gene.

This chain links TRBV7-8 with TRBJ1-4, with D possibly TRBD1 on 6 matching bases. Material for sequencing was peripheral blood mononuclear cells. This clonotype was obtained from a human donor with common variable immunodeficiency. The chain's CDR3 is CASNSGDYNEKLFF. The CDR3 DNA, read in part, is TGTGCCAGCAACTCAGGGGACTATAATGAAAAA.